The subject of this entry is one TCR beta chain. The antigen is undetermined. The entry originates in a study of cytotoxic CD8 clonotypes in ibrutinib-treated CLL. Whole-study context: Partial response was seen in approximately 25 patients and complete response in 2; after median about 68 months, about 14 stayed remitted, roughly twelve progressed. Notes on the study in general: The public clonotypes identified were infrequent and showed contraction or stability on treatment.

This CDR3 region has 14 residues. Germline V gene lookup returns CDR1 MDHEN and CDR2 SYDVKM. The V gene lost 8 bases and the J gene lost 4 bases, with 15 bases spanning the gap. Clones were read by immunoSEQ multiplex PCR, and TCRdb kept only the in-frame ones, dropping some. The repertoire consists of over 150,000 clones, with roughly 86% occurring once and the leading ten covering approximately 2%. From cryopreserved PBMCs came about 2.1 micrograms of genomic DNA used for TCR beta libraries. The chain combines TRBV28 with TRBJ1-3; D remains ambiguous. The origin of this receptor is a human donor with chronic lymphocytic leukemia. This specimen consisted of PBMCs, obtained after 12 months of ibrutinib treatment. The CDR3 is CASVRPGSGNTIYF. The CDR3 DNA reads TGTGCCAGCGTCCGCCCGGGCAGCGGAAACACCATATATTTT.